A single sample gave rise to the 22 T cell receptor beta chains below, sequenced in a study of blood T cell repertoires in COVID-19. TCRdb's copy holds only in-frame clones and misses some; the assay was immunoSEQ multiplex PCR. The sample contains about 90,000 clones, approximately 80% of which appear only once. Input material: peripheral blood. The source of these receptors is an elderly woman with acute or convalescent COVID-19.

V gene TRBV11-2 combines with J gene TRBJ1-1; D is unresolved. Trimming cost V 4 bases and J 5 bases, with 11 bases left between them. There are 13 residues in the CDR3. CDR1 SGHAT and CDR2 FQNNGV come from the germline V gene. The CDR3 spells CASSWEGRTEAFF. The CDR3, as DNA: TGTGCCAGCAGCTGGGAGGGTAGGACTGAAGCTTTCTTT.

This rearrangement joins TRBV25-1 to TRBJ1-3, with no clear D. The CDR3 has 12 amino acids. The V end was cut by 5 bases, the J end by 4 bases, with 6 bases between. Germline V gene lookup returns CDR1 MGHDK and CDR2 SYGVNS. The chain's CDR3 is CASSLPGNTIYF. Here the CDR3 DNA reads TGTGCCAGCAGTCTCCCGGGAAACACCATATATTTT.

In DNA form, the CDR3 reads TGTGCCAGCAGCTTAGAGTGGGAGGAGCAGTTCTTC. It specifies CASSLEWEEQFF. The chain combines TRBV7-9 with TRBJ2-1, with a possible D match to TRBD2 (5 bases). The V end was cut by 1 base, the J end by 10 bases, with 8 bases between. The CDR3 extends over 12 amino acids. Germline V CDR1 and CDR2: SEHNR, FQNEAQ (reference sequence). Supplemented by reference TRBV7-9 and TRBJ2-1, the full variable domain reads DTGVSQNPRHKITKRGQNVTFRCDPISEHNRLYWYRQTLGQGPEFLTYFQNEAQLEKSRLLSDRFSAERPKGSFSTLEIQRTEQGDSAMYLCASSLEWEEQFFGPGTRLTVL.

The CDR3 DNA reads as TGTGCCAGCAGTTTGGAGGGGCGAGGCGGCTACACCTTC. Residues: CASSLEGRGGYTF. V and J are TRBV6-2 or TRBV6-3 and TRBJ1-2; D is possibly TRBD1 (5 bases). Trimming took off 4 bases at V and 8 bases at J, with 14 bases between the two ends. This CDR3 region has 13 residues. CDR1 is MNHEY and CDR2 is SVGEGT in the germline V gene.

This clone was found a few times. The J gene is TRBJ1-2, the V gene TRBV6-5; D may be TRBD1 (6 bases). CDR3 size: 13 residues. V lost 5 bases and J lost 2, with 9 bases in between. The germline gives CDR1 MNHEY, CDR2 SVGAGI. CDR3 nucleotide sequence: TGTGCCAGCAGTCCCAGGGGAAACTATGGCTACACCTTC. It is translated as CASSPRGNYGYTF.

The rearrangement joins TRBV5-4 to TRBJ2-3, with D unclear. V lost 0 bases, J lost 0 bases, and 5 bases lay in between. Germline V lookup: CDR1 SGHNT, CDR2 YYREEE (reference sequence). The CDR3 loop spans 14 amino acids. In DNA, the CDR3 is TGTGCCAGCAGCTTGGCCGGGAGCACAGATACGCAGTATTTT. Its translation is CASSLAGSTDTQYF.

The J gene is TRBJ1-2, the V gene TRBV9; a possible D gene is TRBD1 (5 bases). Germline V lookup: CDR1 SGDLS, CDR2 YYNGEE. The CDR3 loop spans 18 amino acids. V gave up 2 bases and J gave up 1 base, with 21 bases separating them. The CDR3 sequence: CASSVPILQDLINYGYTF. As DNA, the CDR3 is TGTGCCAGCAGCGTCCCCATTTTACAGGATCTTATTAACTATGGCTACACCTTC.

V is TRBV7-2 and J is TRBJ1-1; tentatively, D is TRBD1 (5 bases). The CDR3 runs to 13 residues. In germline, CDR1 is SGHTA, CDR2 FQGNSA. Trimming shortened V by 2 bases and J by 7 bases, and 11 bases separated the two germline ends. The CDR3 is CASSLWGRHEAFF. The DNA for the CDR3 is TGTGCCAGCAGCTTATGGGGCAGACATGAAGCTTTCTTT.

The V gene is TRBV2, the J gene TRBJ2-5; 7 nucleotides match TRBD1. This CDR3 spans 13 amino acids. Germline V gene lookup returns CDR1 SNHLY and CDR2 FYNNEI. Losses at the gene ends were 6 bases for V and 5 bases for J; bases not matched to a gene: 6. CDR3 in amino acids: CASRGGLGETQYF. DNA of the CDR3: TGTGCCAGCAGAGGGGGCCTGGGGGAGACCCAGTACTTC.

This sequence joins TRBV24-1 and TRBJ2-5, with TRBD2 as a possible D gene (6 bases). The CDR3 is made up of 13 amino acids. Between the trimmed V and J ends, which lost 7 bases and 3 bases, there was a span of 11 bases. Looked up from germline, CDR1 is KGHDR and CDR2 is SFDVKD. The CDR3 sequence: CATSGGGKETQYF. For the CDR3, the DNA is TGTGCCACCAGCGGTGGGGGGAAAGAGACCCAGTACTTC.

The V gene is TRBV28, the J gene TRBJ1-1, with a weak D call TRBD1 (5 bases). V dropped 6 bases and J dropped 11 bases, with 16 bases sitting between them. Germline lookup yields CDR1 MDHEN and CDR2 SYDVKM. The CDR3 covers 12 residues. The CDR3 reads CASSLTGPGAFF. The CDR3 DNA reads as TGTGCCAGCAGCCTCACAGGACCGGGTGCTTTCTTT.

The rearrangement uses TRBV7-2 and TRBJ2-5, with TRBD1 as a possible D gene (5 bases). Between the trimmed V and J ends, which lost 5 bases and 6 bases, there was a span of 13 bases. Germline CDR1 reads SGHTA; CDR2 reads FQGNSA. The CDR3 totals 13 residues. For the CDR3, the DNA is TGTGCCAGCAGCGGACAAATCACTAAGACCCAGTACTTC. Amino acids: CASSGQITKTQYF.

V is TRBV5-6 and J is TRBJ1-2; D remains unclear. The CDR3 covers 14 residues. Germline CDR1 is SGHDT and CDR2 is YYEEEE. Deletions cut 5 bases from V and 4 bases from J, with 15 bases between. CDR3 sequence reads: CASRLEDGSYGYTF. The CDR3 bases are TGTGCCAGCAGGCTGGAGGACGGCAGCTATGGCTACACCTTC.

The chain combines TRBV5-1 with TRBJ2-2; TRBD2 agrees at 8 bases. Unmatched junction bases numbered 10, after V lost 3 bases and J lost 6 bases. This CDR3 is 16 amino acids long. Germline assignment: CDR1 SGHRS and CDR2 YFSETQ. The CDR3 coding sequence is TGCGCCAGCAGCTCCGTCCCGGGACTAGAAGCCGGGGAGCTGTTTTTT. This encodes CASSSVPGLEAGELFF.

For this clone: One end of the junction fails to match germline, which may point to a read error. The chain uses TRBV19 and TRBJ2-7, with 7 bases matching TRBD2. Germline V gene data show CDR1 as LNHDA and CDR2 as SQIVND (reference sequence). CDR3 length: 11 amino acids. CDR3 bases: TGTGCCAGTAGTACGCCGGGACTAACGACGTTC. It specifies CASSTPGLTTF.

This clone occurred many times. The chain uses TRBV24-1 and TRBJ2-1; tentatively, D is TRBD1 (5 bases). CDR3 size: 14 residues. Germline V gene sequence: CDR1 KGHDR, CDR2 SFDVKD. Trimming left V 3 bases short and J 8 bases short, with 13 bases between. CDR3 DNA sequence: TGTGCCACCAGTGATCCTCCTCCAGGGTATGAGCAGTTCTTC. It translates to CATSDPPPGYEQFF.

This clone was detected only a few times. J is TRBJ2-4 and V is TRBV7-2; tentative D call: TRBD1 (6 bases). Trimming removed 5 bases from V and 1 base from J, with 9 bases in between. The CDR3 is made up of 14 amino acids. Germline CDR1 reads SGHTA; CDR2 reads FQGNSA. The CDR3 nucleotides read TGTGCCAGCAGCGGGGGCTGGGCCAAAAACATTCAGTACTTC. Protein sequence: CASSGGWAKNIQYF.

J is TRBJ2-7 and V is TRBV11-2; D possibly corresponds to TRBD1 (6 bases). Germline V gene lookup returns CDR1 SGHAT and CDR2 FQNNGV. Trimming pared 4 bases from V and 5 bases from J, leaving 15 bases between. The CDR3 totals 14 residues. The CDR3 nucleotides read TGTGCCAGCAGCTCCCGACAGGATGGAGACGAGCAGTACTTC. Its translation is CASSSRQDGDEQYF.

The CDR3 reads CATREEYTEAFF. The DNA for the CDR3 is TGTGCCACCAGGGAGGAGTACACTGAAGCTTTCTTT. The J gene is TRBJ1-1, the V gene TRBV10-3, with D tentatively TRBD1 (5 bases). V was trimmed by 10 bases and J by 3 bases, leaving 12 bases between them. CDR1 is ENHRY, CDR2 SYGVKD, per germline. The CDR3 is 12 amino acids.

The rearrangement uses TRBV5-1 and TRBJ1-2; D is uncertain. V was trimmed by 4 bases and J by 6 bases, leaving 19 bases between them. The CDR3 sequence is 15 residues long. Germline CDR1 SGHRS, CDR2 YFSETQ. CDR3 sequence reads: CASSPNEHLRNGYTF. For the CDR3, the DNA is TGCGCCAGCAGCCCCAACGAGCATCTGAGGAATGGCTACACCTTC.

The V call is TRBV7-2, the J call TRBJ1-4, with TRBD1 matching 9 bases. Germline V CDR1 and CDR2: SGHTA, FQGNSA. The CDR3 consists of 18 residues. V trimming: 3 bases; J trimming: 4 bases; junction bases outside the gene matches: 12. CDR3 nucleotides: TGTGCCAGCAGCTTTTTAGGGCCACAGGGGGCGGGTAATGAAAAACTGTTTTTT. Translation gives CASSFLGPQGAGNEKLFF.

The rearrangement uses TRBV7-9 and TRBJ2-5; D is unresolved. V was shortened by 2 bases and J by 3 bases, with 10 bases between the two germline ends. This CDR3 is built from 14 residues. Germline V gene lookup returns CDR1 SEHNR and CDR2 FQNEAQ (reference sequence). Written as DNA, the CDR3 is TGTGCCAGCAGCTTAACGCTAGAGGAAGAGACCCAGTACTTC. This translates into CASSLTLEEETQYF.